The entry below gives a single T cell receptor (beta chain) sequence along with its context. Its antigen is undetermined. This entry is derived from a study of persistence of HIV-infected CD4 T cells. Study-wide results and limits: Degenerate expanded CDR3beta sequences were enriched among CMV- and Gag-responding cells.

Cells were stimulated with overlapping HIV-1 Gag 15-mer peptides. CD40L-negative CD69-negative CD45RO-high memory CD4+ T cells were sorted as populations depleted of antigen-responding cells. The immunoSEQ assay was version 4, run in survey mode. Assay used: immunoSEQ multiplex PCR; TCRdb lists only in-frame clones, some missing. The data show tens of thousands of clones, about 80% seen once. The germline gives CDR1 SGHTA, CDR2 FQGNSA. V lost 5 bases to trimming and J lost 3 bases, with 14 bases between them. This CDR3 has 15 amino acids. This TCR derives from an adult man with HIV who was CMV-seropositive. The chain joins TRBV7-2 to TRBJ1-5; no reliable D call. The starting material was CD4+ T cells sorted from PBMCs after approximately 20-hour stimulation, obtained from a patient who received antiretroviral therapy. The CDR3 is CASSTDTFFNQPQHF. The DNA of the CDR3 is TGTGCCAGCAGCACCGACACCTTCTTCAATCAGCCCCAGCATTTT.